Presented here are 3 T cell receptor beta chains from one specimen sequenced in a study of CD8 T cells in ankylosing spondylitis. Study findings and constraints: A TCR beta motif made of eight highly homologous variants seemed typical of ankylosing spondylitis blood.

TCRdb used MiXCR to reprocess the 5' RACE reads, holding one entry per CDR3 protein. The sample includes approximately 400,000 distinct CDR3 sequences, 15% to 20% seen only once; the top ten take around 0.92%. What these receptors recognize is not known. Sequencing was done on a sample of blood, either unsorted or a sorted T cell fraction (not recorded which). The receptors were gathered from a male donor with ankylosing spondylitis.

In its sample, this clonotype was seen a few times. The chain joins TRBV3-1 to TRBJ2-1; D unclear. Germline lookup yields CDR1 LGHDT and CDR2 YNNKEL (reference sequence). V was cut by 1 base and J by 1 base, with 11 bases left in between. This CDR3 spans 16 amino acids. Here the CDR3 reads CASSQGTALSYNEQFF. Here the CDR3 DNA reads TGTGCCAGCAGCCAAGGGACGGCCCTATCCTACAATGAGCAGTTCTTC.

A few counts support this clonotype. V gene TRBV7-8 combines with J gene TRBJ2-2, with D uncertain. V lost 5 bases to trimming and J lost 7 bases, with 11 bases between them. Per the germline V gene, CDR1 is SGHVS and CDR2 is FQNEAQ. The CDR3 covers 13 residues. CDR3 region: CASSRRLDGELFF. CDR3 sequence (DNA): TGTGCCAGCAGCCGCAGACTCGACGGGGAGCTGTTTTTT.

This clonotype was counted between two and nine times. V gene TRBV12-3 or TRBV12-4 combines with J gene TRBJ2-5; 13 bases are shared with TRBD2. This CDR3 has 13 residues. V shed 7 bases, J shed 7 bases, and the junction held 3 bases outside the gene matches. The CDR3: CASMGLAGRTQYF. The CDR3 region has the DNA TGTGCCAGCATGGGACTAGCGGGACGGACCCAGTACTTC.